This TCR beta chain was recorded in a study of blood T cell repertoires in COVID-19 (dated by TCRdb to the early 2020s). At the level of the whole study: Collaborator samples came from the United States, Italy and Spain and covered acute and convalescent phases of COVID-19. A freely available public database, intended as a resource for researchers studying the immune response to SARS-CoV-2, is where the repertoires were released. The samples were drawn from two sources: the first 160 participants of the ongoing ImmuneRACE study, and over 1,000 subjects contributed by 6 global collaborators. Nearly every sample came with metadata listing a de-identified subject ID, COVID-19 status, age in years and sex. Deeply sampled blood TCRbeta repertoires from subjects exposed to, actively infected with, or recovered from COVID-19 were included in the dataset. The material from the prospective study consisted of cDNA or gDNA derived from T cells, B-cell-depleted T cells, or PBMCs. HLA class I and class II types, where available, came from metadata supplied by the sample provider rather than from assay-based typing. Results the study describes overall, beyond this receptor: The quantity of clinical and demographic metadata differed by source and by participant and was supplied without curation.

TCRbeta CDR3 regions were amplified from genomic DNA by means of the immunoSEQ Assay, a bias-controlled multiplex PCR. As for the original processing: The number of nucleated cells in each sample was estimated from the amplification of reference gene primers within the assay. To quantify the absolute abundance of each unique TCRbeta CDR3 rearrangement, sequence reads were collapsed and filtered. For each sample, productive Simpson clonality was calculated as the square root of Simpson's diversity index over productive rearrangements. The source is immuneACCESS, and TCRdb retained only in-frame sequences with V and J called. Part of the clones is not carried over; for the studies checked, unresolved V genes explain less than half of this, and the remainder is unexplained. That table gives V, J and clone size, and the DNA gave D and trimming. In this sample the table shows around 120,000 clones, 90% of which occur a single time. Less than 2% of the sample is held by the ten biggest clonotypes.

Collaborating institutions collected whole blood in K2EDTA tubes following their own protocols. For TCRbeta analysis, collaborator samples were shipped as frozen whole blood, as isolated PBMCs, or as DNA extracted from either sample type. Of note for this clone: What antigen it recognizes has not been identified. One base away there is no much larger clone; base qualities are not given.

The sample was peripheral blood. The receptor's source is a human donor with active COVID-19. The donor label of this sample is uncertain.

CDR3 reads: CSASNPDRGLLGTSGANVLTF. The sequenced DNA is TGCAGTGCTAGTAACCCGGACAGGGGGCTTCTGGGGACGTCTGGGGCCAACGTCCTGACTTTC. The chain was built from TRBV20-1 and TRBJ2-6, with 11 junctional bases fitting TRBD1. The CDR3 sequence holds 21 residues, the cysteine and phenylalanine included. Just the 63-base CDR3 DNA is kept, in frame starting at base 1. From V the trimming removes 3 bases and from J it removes 1 base, while the gene matches leave 17 bases of the junction unaccounted for. In the germline V gene (reference sequence), CDR1 corresponds to DFQATT and CDR2 to SNEGSKA.